This T cell receptor (beta chain) was sequenced in a study of T cell repertoires in ileal Crohn's disease. Study-wide points: Compared with non-smokers, active smokers at surgery showed more clonal expansions.

The CDR3 runs 11 residues. Trimming took 3 bases from V and 6 from J, leaving 5 bases between them. Patients were adults with ileal or ileocolonic Crohn's disease needing resection. Each sample's TCRB immunosequencing used roughly 500 nanograms of biopsy DNA. Only in-frame clones appear in the TCRdb table, and some are missing; sequencing was by immunoSEQ multiplex PCR. The repertoire holds roughly 29,000 clones, with about four fifths as singletons. A note on this clone: Its antigen remains unknown.

The sample consisted of ileal tissue. The TCR was taken from an adult with Crohn's disease. The chain recombines TRBV23-1 with TRBJ1-1; no clear D. TRBV23-1 is identified as an open reading frame with a role that is uncertain. CDR3 amino acids: CASSHRAEAFF. CDR3 in DNA: TGCGCCAGCAGTCACCGTGCTGAAGCTTTCTTT.